One and the same sample provided the 32 T cell receptor beta chains below, sequenced in a study of T-cell memory formation after mild COVID-19. TCRdb independently ran MiXCR on the 5' RACE reads; one entry per CDR3 protein. The sample includes 300,000 to 400,000 distinct CDR3 sequences, about an eighth of them seen just once. Sequencing input: PBMCs or a T cell subset sorted from them (not recorded which). The receptors originated from a man younger than 35 who had mild COVID-19 (a few samples of this study predate the infection). Cell type and time point are not known.

The rearrangement uses TRBV6-5 and TRBJ1-6; D remains ambiguous. The CDR3 has 16 residues. V was trimmed by 6 bases and J by 9 bases, leaving 21 bases between them. Germline V gene data show CDR1 as MNHEY and CDR2 as SVGAGI. The CDR3 DNA sequence: TGTGCCAGCAGCCCCTCCCCTGGACTGACTAGTTCACCCCTCCACTTT. Amino acid sequence: CASSPSPGLTSSPLHF.

In this sample, this clonotype turned up a few times. The J gene is TRBJ2-7, the V gene TRBV6-5, with 7 bases identical to TRBD1. CDR1 is MNHEY, CDR2 SVGAGI, per germline. This CDR3 has 13 amino acids. V was clipped by 6 bases and J by 6 bases; unmatched bases: 8. CDR3 coding DNA: TGTGCCAGCAGACTCGACAGGGACAGCGAGCAGTACGTC. Its protein is CASRLDRDSEQYV.

This sequence joins TRBV4-3 and TRBJ1-6, with 12 bases fitting TRBD1. The ends lost 3 bases at V and 10 bases at J; junction bases unmatched: 10. The germline V gene encodes CDR1 LGHNA and CDR2 YSLEER. This CDR3 contains 17 residues. The CDR3 reads CASSQAIGTGGFSPLHF. As DNA, the CDR3 is TGCGCCAGCAGCCAGGCAATTGGGACAGGGGGCTTCTCACCCCTCCACTTT.

This clonotype was detected only a few times. V and J are TRBV5-1 and TRBJ2-1, with D maybe TRBD1 (5 bases). CDR1 and CDR2 (germline): SGHRS, YFSETQ. V lost 7 bases, J lost 0 bases, and 14 bases lay in between. The CDR3 runs 15 residues. The CDR3, as DNA: TGCGCCAGCCGAATTGACAGTAGCTCCTACAATGAGCAGTTCTTC. It codes for CASRIDSSSYNEQFF.

This clonotype was counted only a few times. The chain has TRBV5-1 and TRBJ2-5, with TRBD2 as a possible D gene (6 bases). Germline V gene data show CDR1 as SGHRS and CDR2 as YFSETQ. V was pared by 0 bases and J by 9 bases, with 12 bases between. This CDR3 has 13 residues. The CDR3 bases are TGCGCCAGCAGCTTGGCGGACGGGGAGGCCCAGTACTTC. Protein: CASSLADGEAQYF. Looking up the rest from reference TRBV5-1 and TRBJ2-5 gives the full variable domain: KAGVTQTPRYLIKTRGQQVTLSCSPISGHRSVSWYQQTPGQGLQFLFEYFSETQRNKGNFPGRFSGRQFSNSRSEMNVSTLELGDSALYLCASSLADGEAQYFGPGTRLLVL.

Only a few counts were recorded for this clonotype. The gene calls are TRBV12-3 or TRBV12-4 and TRBJ2-1; the match to TRBD1 covers 8 bases. The CDR3 length is 15 residues. After removal of 5 bases from V and 9 bases from J, the junction contained 12 bases not matched to a gene. Written as DNA, the CDR3 is TGTGCCAGCAGTCGCCGGGACAGGCCACTGAGTGAGCAGTTCTTC. Protein: CASSRRDRPLSEQFF.

This sequence joins TRBV7-9 and TRBJ2-7; tentatively, D is TRBD1 (6 bases). This CDR3 has 14 residues. Deletions cut 4 bases from V and 3 bases from J, with 13 bases between. Germline CDR1 reads SEHNR; CDR2 reads FQNEAQ (reference sequence). The CDR3 nucleotides are TGTGCCAGCAGCTCCGCACAGGGATTCTACGAGCAGTACGTC. Protein product: CASSSAQGFYEQYV.

J is TRBJ2-3 and V is TRBV4-2; possibly TRBD1 or TRBD2 for D (5 bases each). CDR1 is LGHNA and CDR2 is YNFKEQ in the germline V gene. The CDR3 runs to 18 residues. Trimming stripped 2 bases from V and 4 bases from J, with 22 bases between. The CDR3 loop is CASSQQQRGPEGADTQYF. CDR3 sequence (DNA): TGTGCCAGCAGCCAACAACAACGGGGACCTGAAGGAGCAGATACGCAGTATTTT.

This clonotype has a handful of counts. The genes are TRBV28 and TRBJ2-7, with 12 bases identical to TRBD1. The germline V gene has CDR1 MDHEN and CDR2 SYDVKM. The CDR3 runs 17 residues. Trimming cost V 5 bases and J 2 bases; bases outside gene matches: 10. In nucleotides, the CDR3 is TGTGCCAGCAGTCTTCCCCGGGACAGGGGGCGCGCCTACGAGCAGTACGTC. Its translation: CASSLPRDRGRAYEQYV.

The chain joins TRBV5-5 to TRBJ1-5; D is perhaps TRBD1 (5 bases). The ends were cut back, 6 bases at V and 2 bases at J, with 12 bases in the middle. Germline CDR1 reads SGHKS; CDR2 reads YYEKEE (reference sequence). CDR3 length: 14 amino acids. CDR3 nucleotides: TGTGCCAGCAAAATGGGGGGTGGCAATCAGCCCCAGCATTTT. Residues: CASKMGGGNQPQHF.

The rearrangement links TRBV7-2 to TRBJ1-1; 9 bases map to TRBD1. Germline CDR1 reads SGHTA; CDR2 reads FQGNSA. Losses at the gene ends were 1 base for V and 4 bases for J; bases not matched to a gene: 4. This CDR3 comprises 15 residues. The CDR3 here is CASSLDPGQGTEAFF. The CDR3 nucleotides read TGTGCCAGCAGCTTAGATCCGGGACAGGGCACTGAAGCTTTCTTT.

This chain links TRBV10-3 with TRBJ2-3; unclear D gene. The germline gives CDR1 ENHRY, CDR2 SYGVKD. With 0 bases removed from V and 3 bases from J, the gap between germline ends came to 10 bases. The CDR3 has 15 residues. CDR3 residues: CAISESYESTDTQYF. The CDR3 DNA sequence: TGTGCCATCAGTGAGTCGTACGAGTCTACAGATACGCAGTATTTT.

This clonotype was counted a few times. The chain uses TRBV28 and TRBJ1-2, with D unclear. Trimming shortened V by 4 bases and J by 6 bases, and 12 bases separated the two germline ends. The CDR3 sequence is 13 residues long. CDR1 and CDR2 from the germline V gene are MDHEN and SYDVKM. This chain's CDR3 is CASSSRTADGYTF. The CDR3, as DNA: TGTGCCAGCAGTTCCAGGACGGCCGATGGCTACACCTTC.

The chain recombines TRBV9 with TRBJ2-3, with 8 bases that match TRBD2. Trimming removed 4 bases from V and 6 bases from J; junction bases left unmatched: 10. Germline V gene lookup returns CDR1 SGDLS and CDR2 YYNGEE. The CDR3 spans 15 residues. CDR3 bases: TGTGCCAGCAGCTCGGGACTAGGGATGTTGGATACGCAGTATTTT. Amino acids: CASSSGLGMLDTQYF. Drawing the rest from reference TRBV9 and TRBJ2-3, the complete variable domain is DSGVTQTPKHLITATGQRVTLRCSPRSGDLSVYWYQQSLDQGLQFLIQYYNGEERAKGNILERFSAQQFPDLHSELNLSSLELGDSALYFCASSSGLGMLDTQYFGPGTRLTVL.

This sequence joins TRBV5-1 and TRBJ2-6, with no clear D. Germline V lookup: CDR1 SGHRS, CDR2 YFSETQ. Deletions cut 2 bases from V and 0 bases from J, with 3 bases between. This CDR3 has 14 amino acids. The CDR3 bases are TGCGCCAGCAGCTTCTTCTCTGGGGCCAACGTCCTGACTTTC. This gives the protein CASSFFSGANVLTF.

The rearrangement uses TRBV7-2 and TRBJ1-2, with no clear D. Trimming removed 3 bases from V and 7 bases from J, with 6 bases in between. This CDR3 region has 11 residues. Germline CDR1 is SGHTA and CDR2 is FQGNSA. CDR3 residues: CASSFLGGYTF. CDR3 bases: TGTGCCAGCAGCTTTCTCGGTGGCTACACCTTC.

The V and J genes are TRBV7-3 and TRBJ1-1; a possible D gene is TRBD1 (5 bases). V gave up 10 bases and J gave up 2 bases, with 14 bases separating them. CDR1 and CDR2 from the germline V gene are SGHTA and FQGTGA. This CDR3 region has 13 residues. The CDR3 loop reads CATLGHANTEAFF. The CDR3 DNA sequence: TGTGCCACCTTAGGACACGCTAACACTGAAGCTTTCTTT.

This rearrangement joins TRBV6-1 to TRBJ1-2, with D uncertain. Trimming shortened V by 3 bases and J by 3 bases, and 11 bases separated the two germline ends. Germline-derived CDR1 and CDR2 are MNHNS and SASEGT. The CDR3 sequence is 14 residues long. DNA for the CDR3: TGTGCCAGCAGTGATAAAAGACATCACTATGGCTACACCTTC. It codes for CASSDKRHHYGYTF.

This clonotype was counted a few times. This chain uses TRBV6-5 with TRBJ1-3; TRBD1 might be the D (5 bases). Germline V lookup: CDR1 MNHEY, CDR2 SVGAGI. The CDR3 is 16 residues long. Trimming took 2 bases from V and 1 from J, leaving 12 bases between them. CDR3 region: CASSYGALDSGNTIYF. The CDR3 DNA sequence: TGTGCCAGCAGTTACGGGGCGTTAGATTCTGGAAACACCATATATTTT.

There are a few counts of this clonotype. The J gene is TRBJ2-7, the V gene TRBV5-1; D gene ambiguous. The CDR3 has 14 residues. Germline lookup yields CDR1 SGHRS and CDR2 YFSETQ. V was trimmed by 1 base and J by 6 bases, leaving 14 bases between them. The CDR3 sequence is CASSLPDPGLEQYF. CDR3 bases: TGCGCCAGCAGCTTGCCGGATCCCGGTCTCGAGCAGTACTTC. The complete variable domain, with remaining parts taken from reference TRBV5-1 and TRBJ2-7, reads KAGVTQTPRYLIKTRGQQVTLSCSPISGHRSVSWYQQTPGQGLQFLFEYFSETQRNKGNFPGRFSGRQFSNSRSEMNVSTLELGDSALYLCASSLPDPGLEQYFGPGTRLTVT.

This clonotype appeared a few times. The chain couples TRBV5-5 to TRBJ1-1, with no clear D. CDR1 SGHKS and CDR2 YYEKEE come from the germline V gene (reference sequence). This CDR3 contains 14 residues. Trimming left V 4 bases short and J 2 bases short, with 12 bases between. The CDR3 coding sequence is TGTGCCAGCAGCCCGTCGGAGCTTAACACTGAAGCTTTCTTT. It specifies CASSPSELNTEAFF.

The chain links TRBV7-9 to TRBJ1-1; D gene ambiguous. The length of the CDR3 is 13 residues. The germline gives CDR1 SEHNR, CDR2 FQNEAQ (reference sequence). V was shortened by 8 bases and J by 0 bases, with 10 bases between the two germline ends. The CDR3 protein is CASSKPMNTEAFF. The CDR3 DNA reads as TGTGCCAGCTCTAAGCCCATGAACACTGAAGCTTTCTTT.

The V and J genes are TRBV12-3 or TRBV12-4 and TRBJ2-1; 7 bases are a match to TRBD1. J lost 8 bases, V lost 5 bases, and 9 bases had no gene match. The CDR3 runs to 14 residues. The CDR3 reads CASSPPTGYYEQFF. CDR3 in DNA: TGTGCCAGCAGTCCGCCGACAGGGTATTATGAGCAGTTCTTC.

The chain is built from TRBV4-3 and TRBJ1-1; the D gene is possibly TRBD1 (6 bases). The germline V gene has CDR1 LGHNA and CDR2 YSLEER. CDR3 length: 13 residues. V lost 0 bases and J 8 bases, leaving 10 bases between the germline ends. The CDR3 here is CASSQDKGVEAFF. The CDR3 DNA follows: TGCGCCAGCAGCCAAGATAAGGGGGTGGAAGCTTTCTTT.

The chain is built from TRBV11-2 and TRBJ2-3; possibly TRBD2 for D (5 bases). This CDR3 spans 17 amino acids. With 4 bases removed from V and 3 bases from J, the gap between germline ends came to 20 bases. The germline CDR1 and CDR2 sequences are SGHAT and FQNNGV. CDR3 sequence reads: CASSSTGLLLLTDTQYF. CDR3 sequence (DNA): TGTGCCAGCAGCTCCACCGGACTTCTCCTTCTGACAGATACGCAGTATTTT.

The DNA of the CDR3 is TGTGCCAGCAGCTTAGCGCTGAGGGGAAACACTGAAGCTTTCTTT. Protein product: CASSLALRGNTEAFF. The rearrangement joins TRBV7-2 to TRBJ1-1, with D tentatively TRBD1 (5 bases). Germline-derived CDR1 and CDR2 are SGHTA and FQGNSA. With 0 bases removed from V and 2 bases from J, the gap between germline ends came to 10 bases. This CDR3 spans 15 amino acids.

This clonotype was recorded at least ten times. The chain has TRBV6-2 or TRBV6-3 and TRBJ2-1, with 9 nucleotides matching TRBD2. The CDR3 runs 17 residues. Germline V gives CDR1 MNHEY, CDR2 SVGEGT. The V segment lost 0 bases and the J segment 4 bases; nucleotides outside the gene matches: 7. CDR3 residues: CASSYSAPSGVYNEQFF. The DNA for the CDR3 is TGTGCCAGCAGTTACTCGGCCCCTAGCGGGGTATACAATGAGCAGTTCTTC.

This clonotype appeared many times. This chain uses TRBV5-5 with TRBJ2-4; TRBD1 aligns across 7 bases. CDR1 is SGHKS, CDR2 YYEKEE, per germline (reference sequence). This CDR3 comprises 15 residues. The V and J ends lost 4 bases and 3 bases, in that order; junction bases with no gene match: 7. The CDR3 spells CASSHQGDGKNIQYF. CDR3 DNA sequence: TGTGCCAGCAGCCACCAGGGGGACGGCAAAAACATTCAGTACTTC.

This clonotype was recorded many times. This chain connects TRBV2 to TRBJ2-7, with D perhaps TRBD2 (6 bases). Trimming left V 6 bases short and J 1 base short, with 16 bases between. CDR1 is SNHLY, CDR2 FYNNEI, per germline. This CDR3 has 15 residues. This CDR3 reads CASSAGPWGSYEQYF. The CDR3, as DNA: TGTGCCAGCAGCGCGGGACCGTGGGGTTCCTACGAGCAGTACTTC.

The genes are TRBV20-1 and TRBJ2-1; 10 bases match TRBD2. This CDR3 is 11 amino acids long. Germline CDR1 DFQATT, CDR2 SNEGSKA (reference sequence). The J segment lost 10 bases and the V segment lost 4 bases, leaving 1 base of the junction unmatched. The CDR3 loop reads CSAKLAGEQFF. As DNA, the CDR3 is TGCAGTGCTAAACTAGCGGGGGAGCAGTTCTTC.

This clonotype came up a few times. J is TRBJ1-6 and V is TRBV4-3; maybe TRBD1 (5 bases). Germline lookup yields CDR1 LGHNA and CDR2 YSLEER. With 1 base removed from V and 11 bases from J, the gap between germline ends came to 12 bases. The CDR3 sequence is 14 residues long. The CDR3 reads CASSQVQGLTPLHF. In DNA, the CDR3 is TGCGCCAGCAGCCAAGTCCAGGGTTTAACACCCCTCCACTTT.

The rearrangement links TRBV29-1 to TRBJ2-7; D perhaps matches TRBD2 (5 bases). Germline V gene lookup returns CDR1 SQVTM and CDR2 ANQGSEA. V gave up 4 bases and J gave up 7 bases, with 14 bases separating them. This CDR3 is built from 12 residues. As DNA, the CDR3 is TGCAGCGTTGTGGTCCCGGGGAATGAGCAGTACGTC. Encoded protein: CSVVVPGNEQYV.